Shown below are 18 T cell receptor beta chains from a single sample sequenced in a study of cytomegalovirus exposure and HLA in healthy donors. The study ran its PCR with 60 Vbeta and 13 Jbeta primers. TCRdb's table, derived via immunoSEQ multiplex PCR, lists solely in-frame clones and lacks some. The sample yields over 150,000 clones, roughly 82% seen once. The sample consisted of PBMCs. All receptors derive from a man aged 45-65 years in good health and CMV-seropositive.

The V call is TRBV28, the J call TRBJ2-4; 9 bases are a match to TRBD1. CDR3 length: 13 amino acids. Unmatched junction bases numbered 1, after V lost 6 bases and J lost 4 bases. The germline V gene encodes CDR1 MDHEN and CDR2 SYDVKM. The CDR3 loop reads CASRGTGKNIQYF. In DNA, the CDR3 is TGTGCCAGCAGGGGGACAGGGAAAAACATTCAGTACTTC.

The CDR3 spells CASSRETGELMNTEAFF. DNA of the CDR3: TGTGCCAGCTCAAGGGAAACAGGGGAACTAATGAACACTGAAGCTTTCTTT. The genes are TRBV18 and TRBJ1-1; TRBD1 matches at 7 bases. The CDR3 consists of 17 residues. CDR1 and CDR2 from the germline V gene are KGHSH and LQKENI. Germline trimming cut 5 bases from V and 0 bases from J; bases unmatched to any gene: 12.

The CDR3: CASSLGDSGGYTF. CDR3 nucleotides: TGTGCCAGCAGCTTAGGCGACAGTGGAGGCTACACCTTC. This chain connects TRBV7-9 to TRBJ1-2; D possibly corresponds to TRBD1 (5 bases). This CDR3 region has 13 residues. Per the germline V gene, CDR1 is SEHNR and CDR2 is FQNEAQ (reference sequence). Deletions cut 1 base from V and 8 bases from J, with 11 bases between.

This clone was seen only once. The V and J genes are TRBV7-9 and TRBJ2-3; 10 nucleotides agree with TRBD1. CDR3 length equals 16 residues. V lost 5 bases and J lost 0; bases outside the gene matches: 5. Germline V gene sequence: CDR1 SEHNR, CDR2 FQNEAQ (reference sequence). This chain's CDR3 is CASSPWTGGSTDTQYF. In DNA form, the CDR3 reads TGTGCCAGCAGCCCATGGACAGGGGGAAGCACAGATACGCAGTATTTT.

This chain uses TRBV7-2 with TRBJ2-7; TRBD2 matches at 11 bases. Germline CDR1 SGHTA, CDR2 FQGNSA. The CDR3 is 16 amino acids. V lost 0 bases and J lost 7; bases outside the gene matches: 8. CDR3 in amino acids: CASSLAGTSGINEQYF. In DNA, the CDR3 is TGTGCCAGCAGCTTAGCTGGGACTAGCGGAATAAATGAGCAGTACTTC.

The chain is built from TRBV18 and TRBJ1-2; TRBD1 might be the D (6 bases). V was trimmed by 5 bases and J by 2 bases, leaving 9 bases between them. CDR1 KGHSH and CDR2 LQKENI come from the germline V gene. The CDR3 has 13 residues. The CDR3 DNA reads as TGTGCCAGCTCAGAGGACAGCAACTATGGCTACACCTTC. It encodes CASSEDSNYGYTF. Based on the CDR3 plus reference TRBV18 and TRBJ1-2, the full variable domain is NAGVMQNPRHLVRRRGQEARLRCSPMKGHSHVYWYRQLPEEGLKFMVYLQKENIIDESGMPKERFSAEFPKEGPSILRIQQVVRGDSAAYFCASSEDSNYGYTFGSGTRLTVV.

The CDR3 bases are TGCGCCAGCAGCCTATGGACTAGCGAAAACACCGGGGAGCTGTTTTTT. This codes for CASSLWTSENTGELFF. The V gene is TRBV5-1, the J gene TRBJ2-2; 9 nucleotides line up with TRBD2. V gave up 4 bases and J gave up 2 bases; unmatched junction bases: 6. Per germline, CDR1 SGHRS and CDR2 YFSETQ. There are 16 residues in the CDR3.

The V call is TRBV5-8, the J call TRBJ2-7; TRBD2 agrees at 8 bases. This CDR3 contains 15 residues. The germline CDR1 and CDR2 sequences are SGHTS and YDEGEE. Unmatched junction bases numbered 9, after V lost 4 bases and J lost 3 bases. Written as DNA, the CDR3 is TGTGCCAGCAGCCTTTCGGGGGGGCAAGGCTACGAGCAGTACTTC. Amino acids: CASSLSGGQGYEQYF.

The gene calls are TRBV7-9 and TRBJ2-7; D may be TRBD1 (5 bases). The CDR3 is made up of 14 amino acids. Trimming left V 5 bases short and J 2 bases short, with 13 bases between. Germline V gene sequence: CDR1 SEHNR, CDR2 FQNEAQ (reference sequence). CDR3 loop: CASSEKGFPYEQYF. CDR3 sequence (DNA): TGTGCCAGCAGCGAAAAGGGGTTTCCCTACGAGCAGTACTTC.

In this sample, this clone turned up many times. The chain links TRBV27 to TRBJ2-7; 11 nucleotides align to TRBD2. The CDR3 totals 16 residues. With 1 base clipped from V and 4 bases from J, the junction kept 6 bases outside the gene matches. The germline CDR1 and CDR2 sequences are MNHEY and SMNVEV (reference sequence). The CDR3 sequence: CASSLWVGTSGYEQYF. In DNA form, the CDR3 reads TGTGCCAGCAGTTTATGGGTGGGGACTAGCGGATACGAGCAGTACTTC.

The chain couples TRBV6-6 to TRBJ1-5, with 8 bases that match TRBD1. Germline lookup yields CDR1 MNHNY and CDR2 SVGAGI (reference sequence). V shed 6 bases, J shed 2 bases, and the junction held 6 bases outside the gene matches. The CDR3 runs to 15 residues. The CDR3 loop reads CASRLGQGGNQPQHF. DNA of the CDR3: TGTGCCAGCAGACTTGGACAGGGAGGCAATCAGCCCCAGCATTTT.

Here the CDR3 reads CASSRVGVAKGTQYF. The CDR3 DNA reads as TGTGCCAGCAGCCGGGTCGGGGTGGCCAAAGGGACCCAGTACTTC. V and J are TRBV27 and TRBJ2-5; a weak D match, TRBD2 (5 bases). The CDR3 is 15 amino acids. CDR1 and CDR2 (germline): MNHEY, SMNVEV (reference sequence). V lost 6 bases to trimming and J lost 7 bases, with 21 bases between them.

The chain joins TRBV5-1 to TRBJ2-1; 9 nucleotides align to TRBD1. Germline V CDR1 and CDR2: SGHRS, YFSETQ. This CDR3 comprises 14 residues. The ends lost 0 bases at V and 6 bases at J; junction bases unmatched: 1. This CDR3 is CASSLDRGLNEQFF. The DNA of the CDR3 is TGCGCCAGCAGCTTGGACAGGGGGCTCAATGAGCAGTTCTTC.

V gene TRBV14 combines with J gene TRBJ2-4; 8 bases line up with TRBD1. This CDR3 region has 16 residues. The V gene's germline CDR1 is SGHDN and CDR2 FVKESK. V shed 6 bases and J 8 bases; nucleotides not matched to a gene: 15. CDR3: CASSRRQGLRLDIQYF. In DNA form, the CDR3 reads TGTGCCAGCAGTCGCAGACAGGGGCTAAGATTAGACATTCAGTACTTC.

A single count supports this clone. The chain couples TRBV6-5 to TRBJ2-5, with 9 positions matching TRBD2. The CDR3 has 14 residues. CDR1 MNHEY and CDR2 SVGAGI come from the germline V gene. With V trimmed by 3 bases and J by 4 bases, 3 bases remained unmatched. The CDR3: CASSYLAGVETQYF. CDR3 in DNA: TGTGCCAGCAGTTATTTAGCGGGAGTAGAGACCCAGTACTTC.

This rearrangement joins TRBV7-3 to TRBJ2-6; TRBD1 agrees at 7 bases. Trimming at V came to 1 base and at J to 0 bases, leaving 12 bases not matched to a gene. The CDR3 spans 20 residues. Germline lookup yields CDR1 SGHTA and CDR2 FQGTGA. Here the CDR3 DNA reads TGTGCCAGCAGCTTAAGGGGGTTAGGGACAGTAAGCTCTGGGGCCAACGTCCTGACTTTC. Protein sequence: CASSLRGLGTVSSGANVLTF.

The chain couples TRBV10-3 to TRBJ2-3; 7 nucleotides agree with TRBD2. The CDR3 is made up of 16 amino acids. Per germline, CDR1 ENHRY and CDR2 SYGVKD. With 4 bases clipped from V and 0 bases from J, the junction kept 7 bases outside the gene matches. The CDR3 nucleotides read TGTGCCATCAGTGCTGCTAGCGGCCCTAGCACAGATACGCAGTATTTT. Its protein product is CAISAASGPSTDTQYF.

The chain carries TRBV6-1 and TRBJ2-4; TRBD1 matches at 9 bases. J was trimmed by 4 bases and V by 3 bases; bases with no gene match: 4. Per germline, CDR1 MNHNS and CDR2 SASEGT. CDR3 length: 15 residues. The CDR3 DNA reads TGTGCCAGCAGTGAGCAACAGGGGGCGAAAAACATTCAGTACTTC. It specifies CASSEQQGAKNIQYF.